A selection of T cell receptor beta chains follows, all from one sample in a study of blood T cell repertoires in COVID-19. Only in-frame clones appear in the TCRdb table, and some are missing; sequencing was by immunoSEQ multiplex PCR. Here the sample spans approximately 170,000 clones, about 86% being singletons. Sequenced material: peripheral blood. The receptors shown here come from a man aged 50 or older with active or convalescent COVID-19. The CDR3 runs from the conserved cysteine through the conserved F or W. The order of the fields is D gene, clone size, V gene, J gene, CDR3 protein, CDR3 DNA. A D gene is named only where the DNA matches it firmly. A clone size is listed for some rows: how often the clone was seen (once, few, many), or a class if it is expanded.

d_call: .
clone_size: .
v_call: TRBV28
j_call: TRBJ1-1
cdr3_aa: CASSFRGKEAFF
cdr3_nt: TGTGCCAGCAGTTTTCGGGGGAAGGAAGCTTTCTTT

d_call: TRBD1
clone_size: .
v_call: TRBV29-1
j_call: TRBJ2-5
cdr3_aa: CSVESTGEETQYF
cdr3_nt: TGCAGCGTTGAGTCGACAGGGGAAGAGACCCAGTACTTC

d_call: TRBD1
clone_size: .
v_call: TRBV19
j_call: TRBJ2-2
cdr3_aa: CASAFLGARGTGELFF
cdr3_nt: TGTGCCAGCGCGTTTTTGGGGGCCAGGGGGACCGGGGAGCTGTTTTTT

d_call: TRBD1
clone_size: few
v_call: TRBV5-1
j_call: TRBJ1-4
cdr3_aa: CASSTGGNEKLFF
cdr3_nt: TGCGCCAGCAGCACAGGGGGTAATGAAAAACTGTTTTTT

d_call: TRBD1
clone_size: .
v_call: TRBV7-9
j_call: TRBJ1-4
cdr3_aa: CASSYSRGELNEKLFF
cdr3_nt: TGTGCCAGCAGCTACAGCAGGGGGGAACTTAATGAAAAACTGTTTTTT

d_call: .
clone_size: .
v_call: TRBV11-2
j_call: TRBJ2-2
cdr3_aa: CASSLTGNTGELFF
cdr3_nt: TGTGCCAGCAGCTTAACGGGGAACACCGGGGAGCTGTTTTTT

d_call: .
clone_size: few
v_call: TRBV7-9
j_call: TRBJ2-3
cdr3_aa: CASSPSSAADSDTQYF
cdr3_nt: TGTGCCAGCAGCCCCTCATCAGCGGCTGACTCAGATACGCAGTATTTT

d_call: .
clone_size: few
v_call: TRBV7-2
j_call: TRBJ2-6
cdr3_aa: CASSLVVSTTGANVLTF
cdr3_nt: TGTGCCAGCAGCTTAGTTGTCAGTACGACTGGGGCCAACGTCCTGACTTTC

d_call: .
clone_size: .
v_call: TRBV7-9
j_call: TRBJ2-7
cdr3_aa: CASSTDYVGDEQYF
cdr3_nt: TGTGCCAGCAGCACGGACTACGTCGGGGACGAGCAGTACTTC

d_call: TRBD1
clone_size: once
v_call: TRBV7-3
j_call: TRBJ1-1
cdr3_aa: CASSPQGANTEAFF
cdr3_nt: TGTGCCAGCAGCCCTCAGGGGGCGAACACTGAAGCTTTCTTT

d_call: .
clone_size: .
v_call: TRBV3-1/TRBV3-2
j_call: TRBJ2-7
cdr3_aa: CASSQGGVEQYF
cdr3_nt: TGTGCCAGCAGCCAGGGCGGGGTCGAGCAGTACTTC

d_call: TRBD1
clone_size: .
v_call: TRBV7-2
j_call: TRBJ2-5
cdr3_aa: CASSSGGTLETQYF
cdr3_nt: TGTGCCAGCAGCTCAGGGGGTACGTTAGAGACCCAGTACTTC

d_call: .
clone_size: .
v_call: TRBV3-1/TRBV3-2
j_call: TRBJ1-4
cdr3_aa: CASGGVANEKLFF
cdr3_nt: TGTGCCAGCGGGGGGGTAGCTAATGAAAAACTGTTTTTT

d_call: TRBD1
clone_size: .
v_call: TRBV6-6
j_call: TRBJ2-7
cdr3_aa: CASSIQGSYEQYF
cdr3_nt: TGTGCCAGCAGTATACAGGGGTCCTACGAGCAGTACTTC

d_call: TRBD2
clone_size: .
v_call: TRBV3-1/TRBV3-2
j_call: TRBJ2-5
cdr3_aa: CASSRAGGEETQYF
cdr3_nt: TGTGCCAGCAGCCGGGCGGGGGGGGAAGAGACCCAGTACTTC

d_call: TRBD1
clone_size: few
v_call: TRBV24-1
j_call: TRBJ2-6
cdr3_aa: CATSDTGGLGANVLTF
cdr3_nt: TGTGCCACCAGTGATACAGGGGGCTTAGGGGCCAACGTCCTGACTTTC

d_call: TRBD1
clone_size: few
v_call: TRBV6-2/TRBV6-3
j_call: TRBJ2-5
cdr3_aa: CASSLKDRGQETQYF
cdr3_nt: TGTGCCAGCAGTCTAAAGGACAGGGGCCAAGAGACCCAGTACTTC

d_call: .
clone_size: .
v_call: TRBV5-4
j_call: TRBJ1-4
cdr3_aa: CASSLKLSVNEKLFF
cdr3_nt: TGTGCCAGCAGCTTGAAGTTGTCAGTGAATGAAAAACTGTTTTTT

d_call: .
clone_size: .
v_call: TRBV3-1/TRBV3-2
j_call: TRBJ2-7
cdr3_aa: CASSLGGRRVYEQYF
cdr3_nt: TGTGCCAGCAGCCTTGGGGGCAGGCGGGTCTACGAGCAGTACTTC

d_call: TRBD1
clone_size: once
v_call: TRBV18
j_call: TRBJ2-1
cdr3_aa: CASSGGTGANNEQFF
cdr3_nt: TGTGCCAGCTCCGGAGGGACAGGGGCTAACAATGAGCAGTTCTTC

d_call: .
clone_size: .
v_call: TRBV18
j_call: TRBJ2-3
cdr3_aa: CASSLGGAGTDTQYF
cdr3_nt: TGTGCCAGCTCACTCGGAGGGGCGGGCACAGATACGCAGTATTTT

d_call: TRBD1
clone_size: .
v_call: TRBV5-1
j_call: TRBJ1-2
cdr3_aa: CASSSEQGEIYGYTF
cdr3_nt: TGCGCCAGCAGTTCGGAACAGGGGGAAATCTATGGCTACACCTTC

d_call: TRBD2
clone_size: once
v_call: TRBV28
j_call: TRBJ2-7
cdr3_aa: CAGRWGGVRYEQYF
cdr3_nt: TGTGCCGGGCGCTGGGGGGGGGTAAGGTACGAGCAGTACTTC

d_call: .
clone_size: .
v_call: TRBV6-5
j_call: TRBJ2-3
cdr3_aa: CASVQGWGTQYF
cdr3_nt: TGTGCCAGCGTCCAGGGCTGGGGTACGCAGTATTTT

d_call: TRBD2
clone_size: .
v_call: TRBV5-4
j_call: TRBJ2-1
cdr3_aa: CASSFGGGDNEQFF
cdr3_nt: TGTGCCAGCAGCTTCGGGGGGGGCGACAATGAGCAGTTCTTC

d_call: .
clone_size: .
v_call: TRBV7-3
j_call: TRBJ2-7
cdr3_aa: CASSLNGGVSYEQYF
cdr3_nt: TGTGCCAGCAGCTTAAATGGCGGGGTGTCCTACGAGCAGTACTTC

d_call: .
clone_size: .
v_call: TRBV27
j_call: TRBJ1-2
cdr3_aa: CASRQGTYGYTF
cdr3_nt: TGTGCCAGCAGGCAGGGTACCTATGGCTACACCTTC

d_call: TRBD1
clone_size: .
v_call: TRBV3-1/TRBV3-2
j_call: TRBJ2-7
cdr3_aa: CASSPQGDEQYF
cdr3_nt: TGTGCCAGCAGCCCTCAGGGGGACGAGCAGTACTTC